This T cell receptor (beta chain) appears in the sequencing data of a study of blood T cell repertoires in COVID-19 (dated by TCRdb to 2018 to 2021). The study in broad terms: Collaborator samples came from the United States, Italy and Spain and covered acute and convalescent phases of COVID-19. The samples were drawn from two sources: the first 160 participants of the ongoing ImmuneRACE study, and 1,254 subjects contributed by 6 global collaborators. The prospective study material was composed of cDNA or gDNA derived from T cells, B-cell-depleted T cells, or PBMCs. The repertoires were made available in a free public database intended to serve as a resource for research on the immune response to SARS-CoV-2. Subjects who had been exposed to COVID-19, were actively infected with it, or had recovered from it provided the deeply sampled blood TCRbeta repertoires that made up the dataset. Sample metadata almost always included a de-identified subject ID, COVID-19 status, age in years and sex. Where HLA class I and class II types were available, the types were taken from metadata supplied by the sample provider, not from assay-based typing. The full study reports these points: The amount of clinical and demographic metadata varied by source and participant and was provided uncurated.

Each collaborating institution followed its own protocols to collect whole blood in K2EDTA tubes. For TCRbeta analysis, collaborators shipped samples as frozen whole blood, isolated PBMCs, or DNA extracted from either of those sample types. The CDR3 holds 15 amino acids from the cysteine to the phenylalanine. Only the CDR3 DNA stays, 45 bases, in frame from base 1. CDR1 is given as MNHEY and CDR2 as SVGAGI, both from the germline V gene. V has 2 bases trimmed and J has 7 bases trimmed; junction bases matching no gene number 8. Remarks on this clone: The clone's antigen remains unknown. One base away there is no much larger clone; base qualities are not given.

TCRbeta CDR3 regions were amplified from genomic DNA by means of the immunoSEQ Assay, a bias-controlled multiplex PCR. The source study handled its data this way. The number of nucleated cells in each sample was estimated from the amplification of reference gene primers within the assay. Sequence reads were collapsed and filtered to measure the absolute abundance of every unique TCRbeta CDR3 rearrangement. For each sample, productive Simpson clonality was calculated as the square root of Simpson's diversity index over productive rearrangements. This immuneACCESS table, as held by TCRdb, lists in-frame sequences with V and J called but not all clones. Of the missing ones, under half trace to an unresolved V gene in checked studies; the others have no known cause. The V and J calls and clone size come from that table; D and trimming were worked out from the DNA. Across this sample there are under 130,000 clones, with around 86% seen only once. The ten biggest clones cover roughly 4.5% of the sample.

The sequenced sample consisted of peripheral blood. The chain joins TRBV6-5 to TRBJ1-2; 9 bases in the middle match TRBD1. This clonotype was sampled from a man in his fifties or sixties with acute or convalescent COVID-19. In nucleotides, the sequence is TGTGCCAGCAGTTACCACGCACAGGGGGCAAGTGGCTACACCTTC. It codes for CASSYHAQGASGYTF.